This T cell receptor beta chain emerged from a study of shared T cell receptors in the human thymus. With V trimmed by 2 bases and J by 7 bases, 18 bases remained unmatched. The germline CDR1 and CDR2 sequences are SGHDT and YYEEEE. There are 19 residues in the CDR3. Some clones are missing from TCRdb's copy, which holds only in-frame ones; the method was immunoSEQ multiplex PCR. The sample has around 730,000 clones; 75% to 90% are singletons. Separately, the same data were catalogued under a study of human thymus T cells. Per that paper: The people who donated were healthy Finnish babies having corrective surgery for congenital heart defects. The source of the thymus tissue was resections taken during corrective heart surgery. Apparent skewing of V and J gene usage characterized both thymic and blood repertoires. Related reports documented highly overlapping thymic repertoires among unrelated individuals.

The material sequenced was thymocytes. The chain has TRBV5-6 and TRBJ1-6; 7 nucleotides line up with TRBD1. This TCR was recovered from a girl under three years old with a congenital heart defect. CDR3 in DNA: TGTGCCAGCAGCTTTGCCCGCGGACAGGCTGTAAATTTAAATTCACCCCTCCACTTT. Protein sequence: CASSFARGQAVNLNSPLHF. Variable domain in full (rest from reference TRBV5-6 and TRBJ1-6): DAGVTQSPTHLIKTRGQQVTLRCSPKSGHDTVSWYQQALGQGPQFIFQYYEEEERQRGNFPDRFSGHQFPNYSSELNVNALLLGDSALYLCASSFARGQAVNLNSPLHFGNGTRLTVT.